One sample yielded the 7 T cell receptor beta chains listed below, sequenced in a study of patients and donors after allogeneic stem cell transplantation. MiXCR was run by TCRdb on the RT-PCR reads, yielding one entry per CDR3 protein. The sample records a few hundred thousand distinct CDR3 sequences, 12% to 15% being singletons. The sequenced sample was blood, either unsorted or a sorted T cell fraction (not recorded which). The origin of the receptors is a human donor who was either an allogeneic HSCT recipient or a stem cell or donor lymphocyte infusion donor (not recorded which). It is not recorded whose cells these are; they may come from a transplant donor.

The V and J genes are TRBV29-1 and TRBJ1-1; D remains unclear. The CDR3 has 12 amino acids. Deletions cut 4 bases from V and 6 bases from J, with 12 bases between. Germline V gives CDR1 SQVTM, CDR2 ANQGSEA. CDR3 sequence: CSVVRSGSEAFF. CDR3 bases: TGCAGCGTTGTGCGCTCGGGGTCTGAAGCTTTCTTT.

The genes are TRBV7-3 and TRBJ2-7; possibly TRBD2 for D (7 bases). V lost 5 bases to trimming and J lost 5 bases, with 13 bases between them. This CDR3 spans 13 amino acids. The germline V gene encodes CDR1 SGHTA and CDR2 FQGTGA. CDR3 coding DNA: TGTGCCAGCAGCCAGGGGAGGGGGGACGAGCAGTACTTC. Encoded protein: CASSQGRGDEQYF. The complete variable domain, with remaining parts taken from reference TRBV7-3 and TRBJ2-7, reads GAGVSQTPSNKVTEKGKYVELRCDPISGHTALYWYRQSLGQGPEFLIYFQGTGAADDSGLPNDRFFAVRPEGSVSTLKIQRTERGDSAVYLCASSQGRGDEQYFGPGTRLTVT.

This rearrangement joins TRBV7-9 to TRBJ1-2; D might be TRBD1 (5 bases). V was cut by 11 bases and J by 8 bases, with 24 bases left in between. Germline CDR1 is SEHNR and CDR2 is FQNEAQ (reference sequence). The CDR3 is 14 amino acids. The CDR3 loop reads CASHFTVAGTGYTF. As DNA, the CDR3 is TGTGCCTCCCATTTCACGGTGGCAGGGACCGGCTACACCTTC.

This clonotype was detected a few times. The V gene is TRBV5-1, the J gene TRBJ1-1; the D is unclear. Between the trimmed V and J ends, which lost 4 bases and 5 bases, there was a span of 21 bases. This CDR3 spans 16 amino acids. Looked up from germline, CDR1 is SGHRS and CDR2 is YFSETQ. The CDR3 DNA follows: TGCGCCAGCAGCGCCCGCACGCTTTTGTCCGGGACTGAAGCTTTCTTT. It specifies CASSARTLLSGTEAFF.

The chain employs TRBV5-8 and TRBJ2-3; TRBD2 aligns across 8 bases. The V gene's germline CDR1 is SGHTS and CDR2 YDEGEE. The CDR3 is made up of 17 amino acids. The V and J ends lost 6 bases and 3 bases, in that order; junction bases with no gene match: 15. CDR3 residues: CASTSGVVAGLTDTQYF. Written as DNA, the CDR3 is TGTGCCAGCACCTCTGGTGTAGTAGCGGGGTTAACAGATACGCAGTATTTT.

This clonotype was counted ten times or more. V and J are TRBV5-1 and TRBJ1-1, with D unresolved. The CDR3 runs to 13 residues. Trimming cost V 0 bases and J 3 bases, with 6 bases left between them. The V gene's germline CDR1 is SGHRS and CDR2 YFSETQ. The CDR3 protein is CASSLDSHTEAFF. For the CDR3, the DNA is TGCGCCAGCAGCTTGGACAGCCACACTGAAGCTTTCTTT.

The V gene is TRBV7-2, the J gene TRBJ2-7, with D unclear. This CDR3 contains 13 residues. In germline, CDR1 is SGHTA, CDR2 FQGNSA. V was trimmed by 4 bases and J by 8 bases, leaving 15 bases between them. The chain's CDR3 is CASSSTTGIKQYF. CDR3 nucleotide sequence: TGTGCCAGCAGCTCAACGACTGGGATCAAGCAGTACTTC.